This TCR beta chain was recorded in a study of regulatory T cells in long-lasting Graves disease. Whole-study findings and limits: Fewer public clonotypes were shared by new patients (over 950) than by persistent patients (about 2,500). Among samples with persistent disease, TRBV28, TRBJ1-2 and TRBJ2-5 were favored.

The sample's time point: persistent/refractory GD, antithyroid drugs over 5 years with positive TRAb. Following extraction of RNA from PBMCs, that RNA was used to make the TCR library. Arm-PCR of CDR3 regions and iRepertoire HTBI primers were used to build TCR beta libraries. TCRdb reprocessed the multiplex PCR reads with MiXCR, giving one entry per CDR3 protein. The sample carries about 460,000 distinct CDR3 sequences, about 20% recorded once. On this clonotype itself: The target antigen is unknown.

The CDR3 is made up of 13 amino acids. In germline, CDR1 is SGHTA, CDR2 FQGNSA. Trimming took 1 base from V and 7 from J; bases not matched to a gene: 3. The source of this sequence is a female donor with Graves disease. This rearrangement joins TRBV7-2 to TRBJ1-2; 7 nucleotides match TRBD1. The specimen comprised peripheral blood mononuclear cells (PBMCs), sampled when the disease was refractory, from a patient treated with antithyroid drugs. CDR3 residues: CASSLGTGSGYTF. For the CDR3, the DNA is TGTGCCAGCAGCTTAGGGACAGGAAGTGGCTACACCTTC.